The 8 T cell receptor beta chains below were found in one sample sequenced in a study of breast tumors, draining lymph nodes, adjacent tissues. Using its own MiXCR run on the multiplex PCR reads, TCRdb lists one record per CDR3 protein. This sample carries tens of thousands of distinct CDR3 sequences, roughly 19% of them seen once, and the ten largest clones take around 2.4%. Samples came from axillary lymph nodes draining the breast cancer. The specimen was axillary lymph node tissue. The receptors shown here come from a female donor with breast cancer. Some clones in this sample may be carry-over from other donors' samples.

CDR3 in amino acids: CASSPTNWDYQETQYF. The CDR3 region has the DNA TGTGCCAGCAGCCCCACGAATTGGGACTATCAAGAGACCCAGTACTTC. The gene calls are TRBV27 and TRBJ2-5; 7 bases match TRBD2. The CDR3 runs to 16 residues. V trimming: 6 bases; J trimming: 2 bases; junction bases outside the gene matches: 12. Germline V gives CDR1 MNHEY, CDR2 SMNVEV (reference sequence).

This clonotype was seen ten or more times. The gene calls are TRBV7-6 and TRBJ1-5; the D is unclear. CDR3 length: 13 residues. Germline CDR1 is SGHVS and CDR2 is FNYEAQ. V was pared by 0 bases and J by 5 bases, with 5 bases between. This CDR3 reads CASSLARYQPQHF. Here the CDR3 DNA reads TGTGCCAGCAGCTTAGCGAGATATCAGCCCCAGCATTTT.

This clonotype has a count of ten or more. This chain uses TRBV7-9 with TRBJ2-5; TRBD1 aligns across 9 bases. The CDR3 runs to 16 residues. Germline V gene sequence: CDR1 SEHNR, CDR2 FQNEAQ (reference sequence). V lost 5 bases and J lost 3; bases outside the gene matches: 10. CDR3 sequence (DNA): TGTGCCAGCAGCACAAATCCGGGACAGGGCAAAGAGACCCAGTACTTC. Its protein product is CASSTNPGQGKETQYF.

Of note for this clonotype: Without the conserved terminal phenylalanine or tryptophan, this CDR3 likely stems from a read error. The rearrangement joins TRBV11-3 to TRBJ2-4, with no clear D. The CDR3 runs 12 residues. Per the germline V gene, CDR1 is SGHNT and CDR2 is YENEEA. Between the trimmed V and J ends, which lost 3 bases and 8 bases, there was a span of 8 bases. In nucleotides, the CDR3 is TGTGCCAGCAGCTTTGGTGGGGACATTCAGTACTCC. Amino acids: CASSFGGDIQYS.

This clonotype was counted a few times. The chain recombines TRBV5-4 with TRBJ2-5; D is perhaps TRBD1 (6 bases). V was shortened by 0 bases and J by 0 bases, with 9 bases between the two germline ends. The germline gives CDR1 SGHNT, CDR2 YYREEE (reference sequence). CDR3 size: 15 residues. CDR3 region: CASSLARTDQETQYF. CDR3 bases: TGTGCCAGCAGCTTGGCCCGGACAGACCAAGAGACCCAGTACTTC.

This chain links TRBV6-2 or TRBV6-3 with TRBJ2-1; 9 bases match TRBD2. CDR1 and CDR2 (germline): MNHEY, SVGEGT. The CDR3 loop spans 20 amino acids. The V and J ends lost 2 bases and 8 bases, in that order; junction bases with no gene match: 22. For the CDR3, the DNA is TGTGCCAGCAGTTACAGGGTTGTGAGATCCGGGACTAGCCTAAACGATGAGCAGTTCTTC. It specifies CASSYRVVRSGTSLNDEQFF.

This clonotype occurred many times. The gene calls are TRBV7-2 and TRBJ2-7; a possible D gene is TRBD1 (6 bases). Germline CDR1 is SGHTA and CDR2 is FQGNSA. Trimming took 2 bases from V and 3 from J, leaving 14 bases between them. This CDR3 contains 15 residues. This CDR3 is CASSLRQDLYYEQYF. The CDR3 nucleotides are TGTGCCAGCAGCTTAAGACAGGACTTATACTACGAGCAGTACTTC.

This clonotype was seen many times. V gene TRBV7-8 combines with J gene TRBJ2-1; D may be TRBD1 (7 bases). Germline assignment: CDR1 SGHVS and CDR2 FQNEAQ. CDR3 length: 15 amino acids. V was cut by 3 bases and J by 2 bases, with 11 bases left in between. CDR3 protein: CASSLEGAPYNEQFF. CDR3 in DNA: TGTGCCAGCAGCTTGGAGGGGGCCCCCTACAATGAGCAGTTCTTC.